The 25 T cell receptor beta chains given below trace back to one sample, sequenced in a study of lymphopenia after photon versus proton radiotherapy. TCRdb's copy holds only in-frame clones and misses some; the assay was immunoSEQ multiplex PCR. The table lists tens of thousands of clones, more than 75% of them singletons. The sample consisted of peripheral blood, taken from a patient treated with proton-based radiotherapy. The receptors come from an elderly man with esophageal cancer.

The V and J genes are TRBV18 and TRBJ1-1; no clear D. The CDR3 has 14 residues. CDR1 and CDR2 from the germline V gene are KGHSH and LQKENI. V was shortened by 3 bases and J by 2 bases, with 10 bases between the two germline ends. The CDR3 DNA sequence: TGTGCCAGCTCACCCAGTGGGGTAAACACTGAAGCTTTCTTT. It is translated as CASSPSGVNTEAFF.

The rearrangement links TRBV7-8 to TRBJ1-1; perhaps TRBD1 as D (6 bases). In germline, CDR1 is SGHVS, CDR2 FQNEAQ. CDR3 length: 18 residues. V was cut by 8 bases and J by 0 bases, with 25 bases left in between. DNA of the CDR3: TGTGCCAGCCGCCTTCGAACAGGGAACCTCGACATGAACACTGAAGCTTTCTTT. This sequence encodes CASRLRTGNLDMNTEAFF.

The chain recombines TRBV7-2 with TRBJ1-2; D is unresolved. The V end lost 5 bases, the J end lost 5 bases, and 15 bases lay between the germline ends. This CDR3 is built from 14 residues. Germline V gives CDR1 SGHTA, CDR2 FQGNSA. CDR3 residues: CASSPEPTSYGYTF. In DNA form, the CDR3 reads TGTGCCAGCAGCCCGGAACCTACAAGTTATGGCTACACCTTC.

The chain employs TRBV19 and TRBJ2-5; D call uncertain. Germline CDR1 LNHDA, CDR2 SQIVND (reference sequence). The CDR3 covers 11 residues. Trimming shortened V by 5 bases and J by 4 bases, and 5 bases separated the two germline ends. The CDR3 sequence: CASSLGETQYF. As DNA, the CDR3 is TGTGCCAGTAGTTTAGGAGAGACCCAGTACTTC.

This clone was picked up a small number of times. This sample includes further DNA sequences coding for the same CDR3. This chain links TRBV29-1 with TRBJ1-5; 9 bases are a match to TRBD1. The CDR3 length is 12 residues. The junction had 4 bases not matched to a gene; V was cut back by 6 bases and J by 7 bases. Germline V lookup: CDR1 SQVTM, CDR2 ANQGSEA. The CDR3 DNA follows: TGCAGCGTGGGGGACAGGGACCAGCCCCAGCATTTT. This sequence encodes CSVGDRDQPQHF.

This chain connects TRBV5-4 to TRBJ2-3, with D unresolved. V was clipped by 1 base and J by 1 base, with 13 bases between them. From germline, CDR1 is SGHNT and CDR2 YYREEE (reference sequence). CDR3 length equals 16 residues. CDR3 DNA sequence: TGTGCCAGCAGCTTGTCCCAAAGCTTGGGCACAGATACGCAGTATTTT. It specifies CASSLSQSLGTDTQYF.

The chain uses TRBV4-1 and TRBJ2-6; D possibly corresponds to TRBD1 (6 bases). Germline values: CDR1 MGHRA, CDR2 YSYEKL. This CDR3 comprises 17 residues. V lost 4 bases to trimming and J lost 1 base, with 14 bases between them. The CDR3 reads CASSRLQGSSGANVLTF. The CDR3 coding sequence is TGCGCCAGCAGCCGCCTCCAGGGGAGTTCTGGGGCCAACGTCCTGACTTTC.

J is TRBJ2-1 and V is TRBV9; 12 positions match TRBD2. The CDR3 extends over 17 amino acids. Germline V gene sequence: CDR1 SGDLS, CDR2 YYNGEE. Trimming at V came to 4 bases and at J to 4 bases, leaving 9 bases not matched to a gene. The CDR3 protein is CASSFPGLAGPYNEQFF. The CDR3 DNA reads as TGTGCCAGCAGCTTCCCCGGACTAGCGGGACCTTACAATGAGCAGTTCTTC.

V usage is TRBV4-3 and J usage is TRBJ1-3, with D possibly matching TRBD1 (5 bases). CDR1 and CDR2 (germline): LGHNA, YSLEER. The germline V and J ends were trimmed by 2 bases and 8 bases, with 10 bases remaining between them. The CDR3 spans 13 residues. The CDR3 nucleotides are TGCGCCAGCAGCCAAAGACCGGGGGACACCATATATTTT. It specifies CASSQRPGDTIYF.

V and J are TRBV6-4 and TRBJ2-3, with D possibly being TRBD1 (6 bases). This CDR3 spans 13 amino acids. CDR1 is MRHNA and CDR2 is SNTAGT in the germline V gene. The V end was cut by 6 bases, the J end by 5 bases, with 12 bases between. CDR3 nucleotides: TGTGCCAGCAGCCTGGGGGCGATAGATACGCAGTATTTT. Translation gives CASSLGAIDTQYF.

This clone was seen a single time. The rearrangement uses TRBV6-6 and TRBJ2-1; a possible D gene is TRBD2 (7 bases). In germline, CDR1 is MNHNY, CDR2 SVGAGI (reference sequence). The CDR3 is made up of 13 amino acids. V gave up 5 bases and J gave up 7 bases, with 12 bases separating them. DNA of the CDR3: TGTGCCAGCAGTACCGGGGGGCCGAATGAGCAGTTCTTC. Translating it yields CASSTGGPNEQFF.

The CDR3 loop reads CASTLGGVGNTIYF. The CDR3 nucleotides read TGTGCCAGTACCCTGGGGGGGGTTGGAAACACCATATATTTT. This chain uses TRBV28 with TRBJ1-3; weak D call: TRBD1 (5 bases). The CDR3 totals 14 residues. V lost 9 bases, J lost 3 bases, and 15 bases lay in between. Germline assignment: CDR1 MDHEN and CDR2 SYDVKM. Complete variable domain (other parts from reference TRBV28 and TRBJ1-3): DVKVTQSSRYLVKRTGEKVFLECVQDMDHENMFWYRQDPGLGLRLIYFSYDVKMKEKGDIPEGYSVSREKKERFSLILESASTNQTSMYLCASTLGGVGNTIYFGEGSWLTVV.

The chain joins TRBV9 to TRBJ2-7; no firm D call. V lost 0 bases and J lost 0, with 7 bases in between. Germline V gene lookup returns CDR1 SGDLS and CDR2 YYNGEE. The CDR3 loop spans 14 amino acids. The chain's CDR3 is CASSVDVSSYEQYF. CDR3 nucleotide sequence: TGTGCCAGCAGCGTAGATGTCAGCTCCTACGAGCAGTACTTC.

This chain connects TRBV29-1 to TRBJ1-2; 7 bases are a match to TRBD1. V dropped 7 bases and J dropped 4; count of bases not matched to a gene: 9. Germline CDR1 SQVTM, CDR2 ANQGSEA. This CDR3 is built from 13 residues. For the CDR3, the DNA is TGCAGCGGCACAGGGGCACGGGGCTATGGCTACACCTTC. The encoded protein is CSGTGARGYGYTF.

The gene calls are TRBV6-1 and TRBJ2-7, with TRBD1 matching over 8 bases. The V and J ends lost 5 bases and 2 bases, in that order; junction bases with no gene match: 5. Germline values: CDR1 MNHNS, CDR2 SASEGT. The CDR3 has 14 amino acids. This CDR3 reads CASSSGQGPYEQYF. In DNA form, the CDR3 reads TGTGCCAGCAGTTCCGGACAGGGACCCTACGAGCAGTACTTC.

The chain uses TRBV5-1 and TRBJ1-6, with TRBD1 as a possible D gene (6 bases). V gave up 4 bases and J gave up 7 bases, with 15 bases separating them. This CDR3 has 15 residues. Looked up from germline, CDR1 is SGHRS and CDR2 is YFSETQ. The CDR3 sequence: CASSTLQGRNSPLHF. CDR3 nucleotides: TGCGCCAGCAGCACACTACAGGGACGGAATTCACCCCTCCACTTT. Filled out from reference TRBV5-1 and TRBJ1-6, the complete variable domain reads KAGVTQTPRYLIKTRGQQVTLSCSPISGHRSVSWYQQTPGQGLQFLFEYFSETQRNKGNFPGRFSGRQFSNSRSEMNVSTLELGDSALYLCASSTLQGRNSPLHFGNGTRLTVT.

For the CDR3, the DNA is TGTGCCAGCAGCTATGTAGCGGGGGCCGACAATGAGCAGTTCTTC. Translated: CASSYVAGADNEQFF. V usage is TRBV7-2 and J usage is TRBJ2-1; 9 bases map to TRBD2. The CDR3 loop spans 15 amino acids. CDR1 is SGHTA, CDR2 FQGNSA, per germline. Trimming removed 4 bases from V and 5 bases from J; junction bases left unmatched: 6.

The chain links TRBV4-3 to TRBJ2-7; 8 bases fit TRBD1. This CDR3 region has 16 residues. Germline V gene data show CDR1 as LGHNA and CDR2 as YSLEER. The V segment lost 0 bases and the J segment 5 bases; nucleotides outside the gene matches: 9. The CDR3 coding sequence is TGCGCCAGCAGCCAAGATCCACAGGGGGGACCTAACGAGCAGTACTTC. It codes for CASSQDPQGGPNEQYF.

The chain has TRBV6-5 and TRBJ2-7; 11 nucleotides match TRBD2. CDR3 length equals 14 residues. Per germline, CDR1 MNHEY and CDR2 SVGAGI. The V gene end was trimmed by 6 bases and the J gene end by 5 bases; junction bases not matched to a gene: 6. The DNA of the CDR3 is TGTGCCAGCAGGGGTAGCGGGAGGGTAAACGAGCAGTACTTC. Amino acids: CASRGSGRVNEQYF.

The V call is TRBV19, the J call TRBJ1-2, with TRBD1 as a possible D gene (6 bases). CDR1 is LNHDA and CDR2 is SQIVND in the germline V gene (reference sequence). This CDR3 region has 13 residues. The V and J ends lost 6 bases and 2 bases respectively, with 10 bases between them. The CDR3 sequence: CASRTDRNYGYTF. As DNA, the CDR3 is TGTGCCAGTAGAACTGACAGGAACTATGGCTACACCTTC.

The chain is built from TRBV4-3 and TRBJ2-1, with D possibly matching TRBD1 (6 bases). CDR3 length: 15 amino acids. CDR1 is LGHNA, CDR2 YSLEER, per germline. Trimming took 0 bases from V and 13 from J, leaving 19 bases between them. The DNA for the CDR3 is TGCGCCAGCAGCCAAGATGTGGGGACATCAGCACGTCAGTTCTTC. It yields the protein CASSQDVGTSARQFF.

The rearrangement links TRBV9 to TRBJ2-7; D gene ambiguous. The CDR3 has 14 residues. Germline V lookup: CDR1 SGDLS, CDR2 YYNGEE. Trimming took 0 bases from V and 0 from J, leaving 7 bases between them. DNA for the CDR3: TGTGCCAGCAGCGTAGATGGCACCTCCTACGAGCAGTACTTC. Amino acids: CASSVDGTSYEQYF.

The rearrangement uses TRBV12-5 and TRBJ2-1; the match to TRBD2 covers 13 bases. Germline V gives CDR1 LGHNT, CDR2 FRNRAP. This CDR3 has 17 residues. The junction had 5 bases not matched to a gene; V was cut back by 4 bases and J by 2 bases. The CDR3 DNA reads TGTGCTAGTGGTTCCACTAGCGGGGGGGCTCCCTACAATGAGCAGTTCTTC. It encodes CASGSTSGGAPYNEQFF.

This clone was seen a single time. This chain links TRBV6-5 with TRBJ1-6; 7 nucleotides match TRBD1. The CDR3 length is 14 residues. CDR1 and CDR2 from the germline V gene are MNHEY and SVGAGI. Germline trimming cut 6 bases from V and 7 bases from J; bases unmatched to any gene: 6. The CDR3 DNA reads TGTGCCAGCAGGCCGGGACAGACCAATTCACCCCTCCACTTT. As protein: CASRPGQTNSPLHF.

This clone came up once. The J gene is TRBJ2-1, the V gene TRBV7-9; D possibly corresponds to TRBD2 (5 bases). CDR3 length: 14 amino acids. Germline V lookup: CDR1 SEHNR, CDR2 FQNEAQ (reference sequence). V was trimmed by 6 bases and J by 3 bases, leaving 12 bases between them. CDR3 sequence (DNA): TGTGCCAGCAGTCGGGGTGGCTTCTACAATGAGCAGTTCTTC. This translates into CASSRGGFYNEQFF.